This entry features one TCR beta chain sequence. CDR1 and CDR2 from the germline V gene are SGHRS and YFSETQ. Trimming left V 1 base short and J 4 bases short, with 11 bases between. The CDR3 totals 15 residues. The protocol was immunoSEQ multiplex PCR, while the TCRdb copy is restricted to in-frame clones and leaves out a portion. Among 950,000 to 1,100,000 clones listed, about 74% were seen once. This entry is derived from a study of shared clonotypes between healthy human individuals. Source material: memory CD4+ T cells sorted from blood. The subset denotes: CD45RA-negative fraction. This receptor was obtained from a man younger than 35 in good health. The V call is TRBV5-1, the J call TRBJ2-2, with D perhaps matching TRBD1 or TRBD2 (6 bases each). The CDR3 DNA reads as TGCGCCAGCAGCTTGTTTTGGGGGGCCACCGGGGAGCTGTTTTTT. Translating gives CASSLFWGATGELFF. Variable domain in full (rest from reference TRBV5-1 and TRBJ2-2): KAGVTQTPRYLIKTRGQQVTLSCSPISGHRSVSWYQQTPGQGLQFLFEYFSETQRNKGNFPGRFSGRQFSNSRSEMNVSTLELGDSALYLCASSLFWGATGELFFGEGSRLTVL.